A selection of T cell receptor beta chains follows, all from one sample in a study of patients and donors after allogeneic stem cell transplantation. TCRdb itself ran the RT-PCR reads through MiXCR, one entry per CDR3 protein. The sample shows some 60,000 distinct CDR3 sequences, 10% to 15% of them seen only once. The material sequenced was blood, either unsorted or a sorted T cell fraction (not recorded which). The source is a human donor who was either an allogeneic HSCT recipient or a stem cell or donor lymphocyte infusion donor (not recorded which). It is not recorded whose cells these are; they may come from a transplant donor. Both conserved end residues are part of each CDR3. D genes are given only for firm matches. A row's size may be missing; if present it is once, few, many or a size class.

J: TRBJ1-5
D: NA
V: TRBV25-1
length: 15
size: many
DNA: TGTGCCAGCAGTGCAACAGGGTCGGGCAATCAGCCCCAGCATTTT
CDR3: CASSATGSGNQPQHF

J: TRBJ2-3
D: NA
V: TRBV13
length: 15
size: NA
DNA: TGTGCCAGCAGCTATGGGGGGAGAACCACAGATACGCAGTATTTT
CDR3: CASSYGGRTTDTQYF

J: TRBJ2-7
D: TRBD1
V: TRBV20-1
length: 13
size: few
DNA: TGCAGTGCTAGAGAGACAGGGGCCTACGAGCAGTACTTC
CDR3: CSARETGAYEQYF

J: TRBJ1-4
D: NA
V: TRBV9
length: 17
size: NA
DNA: TGTGCCGGCAGCGTCGGTATAGCACCTTCAACTAATGAAAAACTGTTTTTT
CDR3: CAGSVGIAPSTNEKLFF

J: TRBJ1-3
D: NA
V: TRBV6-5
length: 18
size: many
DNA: TGTGCCAGCAGTTACTTTACTCCCCTCTCGGACTCTGGAAACACCATATATTTT
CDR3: CASSYFTPLSDSGNTIYF

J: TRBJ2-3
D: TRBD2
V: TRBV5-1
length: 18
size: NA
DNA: TGCGCCAGCAGCACGGAGATGACTAGCGGAATCGGCACAGATACGCAGTATTTT
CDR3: CASSTEMTSGIGTDTQYF

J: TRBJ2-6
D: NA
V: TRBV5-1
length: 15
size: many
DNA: TGCGCCAGCAGCTTGGAGGGGACCGGGGCCAACGTCCTGACTTTC
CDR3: CASSLEGTGANVLTF

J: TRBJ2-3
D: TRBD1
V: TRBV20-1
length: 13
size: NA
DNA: TGCAGTGCTCCACCGGGACAGGGGGATACGCAGTATTTT
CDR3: CSAPPGQGDTQYF

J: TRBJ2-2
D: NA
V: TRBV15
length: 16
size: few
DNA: TGTGCCACCAGCAGAGTTGTAGACTGGAACACCGGGGAGCTGTTTTTT
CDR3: CATSRVVDWNTGELFF

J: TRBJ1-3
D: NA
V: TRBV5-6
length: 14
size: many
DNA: TGTGCCAGCAGCTTGGTCAGCTCTGGAAACACCATATATTTT
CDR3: CASSLVSSGNTIYF

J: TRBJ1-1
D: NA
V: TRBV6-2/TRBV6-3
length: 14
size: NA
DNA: TGTGCCAGCAGTTACTCACCAGGTATCACTGAAGCTTTCTTT
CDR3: CASSYSPGITEAFF

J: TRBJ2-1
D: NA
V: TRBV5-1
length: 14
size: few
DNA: TGCGCCAGCAGCCCCCACGGGTCCTACAATGAGCAGTTCTTC
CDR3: CASSPHGSYNEQFF

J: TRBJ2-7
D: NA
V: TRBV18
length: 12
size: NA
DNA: TGTGCCAGCTCCAGAGTAGCCTACGAGCAGTACTTC
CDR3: CASSRVAYEQYF

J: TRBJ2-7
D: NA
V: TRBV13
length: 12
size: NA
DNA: TGTGCCAGCAGCTTATGGGACGCCGAGCAGTACTTC
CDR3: CASSLWDAEQYF

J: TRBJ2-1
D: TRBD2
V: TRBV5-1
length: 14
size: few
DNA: TGCGCCAGCAGCCCCAGGACTAGTTTCAATGAGCAGTTCTTC
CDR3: CASSPRTSFNEQFF

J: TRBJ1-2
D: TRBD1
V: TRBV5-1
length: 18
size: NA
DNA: TGCGCCAGCAGCTTGAGAATGGACAGGGGGCGGAAGAACTATGGCTACACCTTC
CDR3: CASSLRMDRGRKNYGYTF

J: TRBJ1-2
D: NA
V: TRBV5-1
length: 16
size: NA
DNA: TGCGCCACCACCATTGGGGCAGGCCCTTCAGAGTATGGCTACACCTTC
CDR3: CATTIGAGPSEYGYTF

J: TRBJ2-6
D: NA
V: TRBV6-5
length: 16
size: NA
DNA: TGTGCCAGCACCCGTGCCGTGATTACTGGGGCCAACGTCCTGACTTTC
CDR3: CASTRAVITGANVLTF

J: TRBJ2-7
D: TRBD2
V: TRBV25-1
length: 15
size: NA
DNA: TGTGCCAGCAGTGAATCGACTAGCGGGACTTACGAGCAGTACTTC
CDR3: CASSESTSGTYEQYF

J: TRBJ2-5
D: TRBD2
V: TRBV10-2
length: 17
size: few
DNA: TGCGCCAGCAGTGAAGGGACTAGCGGGCCCTATGGGGAGACCCAGTACTTC
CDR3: CASSEGTSGPYGETQYF

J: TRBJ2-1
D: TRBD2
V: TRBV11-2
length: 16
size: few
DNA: TGTGCCAGCAGCTTAGGGGCACTAGCGGGAGATCGGGAGCAGTTCTTC
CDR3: CASSLGALAGDREQFF

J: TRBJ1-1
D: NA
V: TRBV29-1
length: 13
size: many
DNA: TGCAGCGTTGAAGATAGGAGGGGAACTGAAGCTTTCTTT
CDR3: CSVEDRRGTEAFF